This T cell receptor (beta chain) was identified during a study of CXCR3-negative and CXCR3-positive naive CD8 T cells (dated by TCRdb to between 2018 and 2021). In terms of the full investigation: In total, about 135 million TRB reads were obtained, which works out to roughly 1.5 +/- 0.3 million reads per library. The diversity and physicochemical repertoire analyses included 11 donors pooled from two independent experiments. The TRBV-TRBJ cluster analysis covered naive subsets from 5 donors and memory cells from 3 donors.

Details on this clonotype: The target of this receptor is not known.

The CDR3 runs 14 residues from the cysteine to the phenylalanine. No DNA is recorded. CDR1 DFQATT and CDR2 SNEGSKA are derived from the germline V gene (reference sequence). Sequenced using a NextSeq 550. The Human TCR Profiling Kit (MiLaboratory) was used to make UMI-labeled 5' RACE TRB cDNA libraries. The full amount of extracted RNA was used for cDNA synthesis, and the full amount of resulting cDNA was used for PCR amplification. Libraries were prepared in parallel with an identical number of PCR cycles. The study's processing was this. About 53,000 +/- 9,400 unique UMI-labeled TRB cDNA molecules per library were extracted with MIGEC and MiXCR, with at least two reads per UMI required. An average of roughly 40,000 +/- 10,000 functional in-frame TRB CDR3 nucleotide clonotypes without stop codons was found per library. After downsampling to 5000 UMI-labeled TRB molecules per sample, diversity metrics such as normalized Shannon-Wiener and Chao1 were calculated in VDJtools. VDJtools computed clonotype-size-weighted physicochemical properties of the central five CDR3 residues: interaction energy, strength, volume and Kidera factor 4. Based on TCRdb reprocessing of the reads, there is one entry per CDR3 protein sequence, and DNA is missing. TCRdb's processing, not the study's, gives the V and J calls here. The sample table on file contains roughly 110,000 distinct CDR3 sequences. The ten largest make up approximately 0.37% of the sample.

For each CD8+ T cell subset, flow sorting was done in triplicate, and 300,000 or so cells per subset went directly into RLT lysis buffer. Naive CD8+ T cells were defined stringently as CD45RO-CCR7+CD27+CD95- to exclude memory contaminants. Using standard density gradient centrifugation, peripheral blood mononuclear cells were isolated from buffy coats. Naive CXCR3-negative and CXCR3-positive CD8+ T cells were flow-sorted on a FACSAria III. Total RNA was extracted from sorted cells with an RNeasy Mini Kit. The full study reports these points: Within the same donor, TRBV-TRBJ usage looked similar between naive CXCR3-negative and CXCR3-positive cells, but memory cells had distinct patterns. Because CXCR3 expression was partially decreased after cryopreservation, freshly isolated PBMCs were used for most assays. TRB CDR3s from CXCR3-positive naive cells showed higher hydrophobicity (lower Kidera factor 4), lower energy, and higher strength and volume indices than CXCR3-negative naive cells. Because surface CD5, which has been linked to self-reactivity in mice, was comparable between naive subsets, TCR interaction strength was also inferred from TRB CDR3 physicochemical properties. Repertoire diversity was comparably high in both naive subsets but much lower in memory CD8+ T cells.

Recombination connected TRBV20-1 to TRBJ2-1; TCRdb returns TRBD1, unconfirmable since there is no DNA. Sequencing was performed on naive CXCR3+ CD8+ T cells from blood. The sample's cell subset or site label is to be understood as: CD45RO-CCR7+CD27+CD95- naive CD8+ T cells expressing CXCR3 (TNR3+). The sequence came from a human donor in good health. Some clones in this sample may be carry-over from other donors' samples. CDR3 region: CSATEWGTYNEQFF.